This TCR beta chain was captured by sequencing in a study of cytomegalovirus exposure and HLA in healthy donors (dated by TCRdb to about 2017). As for the study more broadly: In an earlier analysis of some 610 of the donors, approximately 260 Gb of sequence data and about 110 million unique TCR beta sequences from 150 million to 200 million T cells were reported. Four to six DR-DQ haplotypes were handled as single units for association and clustering, since linkage in the cohort was strong. Among the roughly 400 genotyped donors, 81% belonged to the genetic ancestry cluster associated with self-reported Caucasian donors. To decide whether each TCR beta V gene segment behaved as functional or pseudogenic, an earlier analysis of approximately 590 of the donors relied on high-throughput TCR beta sequencing. To predict cytomegalovirus infection status, the study brought together high-throughput TCR immunosequencing, statistical association of individual TCRs with disease status, and machine learning. Typing coverage varied by locus: roughly 629-640 donors for A, B, C, DRB1 and DQB1; under 550 for DQA1; over 600 for DPA1; 400 to 480 for DPB1. Among under 450 genotyped donors of the cohort, an average of about 240,000 unique TCR beta nucleotide sequences were sequenced per donor, roughly 18% of them non-productive. Rather than drawing on any new phenotypic data, the later analysis identified candidate immune exposures from TCR beta sequences and the way those sequences occurred across donors. A later genetic analysis took genome-wide SNP genotypes for about 65% of the 666 donors and used that subset as a discovery cohort. Every repertoire in the discovery cohort had been generated on one and the same sequencing platform. The study was designed to test whether signatures of past pathogen exposure could be identified by cataloging public T cell receptors. The study used immunosequencing to profile the T cell repertoires of 600 to 850 subjects and linked those repertoires to cytomegalovirus serostatus. In a later analysis, previously published TCR beta repertoires from several hundred donors were re-analyzed and high-resolution HLA genotyping was added so that TCR occurrence patterns could be studied. HLA typing covered class I and class II loci at four-digit resolution. A separate validation cohort of approximately 120 different subjects was used in addition to the roughly 670-subject first cohort. An early release covering approximately 600 HLA-typed donors comprised roughly 300 gigabases of sequencing data and approximately 80 million unique TCR sequences. Donor age, sex, ethnicity and CMV serostatus were compiled together with the repertoire data.

V loses 3 bases, J loses 4 bases, and the germline ends lie 13 bases apart. The CDR3 spans 15 residues, from the cysteine through the phenylalanine. Kept here is only the CDR3 DNA, which spans 45 bases and is read in frame from base 1. The germline V gene provides CDR1 SGDLS and CDR2 YYNGEE. Regarding this clone: Its recognized antigen is unknown. Qualities for individual bases were not recorded, and no much larger clone is one base off.

Libraries were made using the immunoSEQ multiplex PCR assay. For the multiplex PCR, a mixture combining 60 forward primers for TCR Vbeta segments and 13 reverse primers for TCR Jbeta segments was used. The CDR3 region of rearranged TCR beta genes was amplified from genomic DNA with a multiplex PCR assay. The Illumina HiSeq System was used to sequence the amplified TCR beta libraries as 87-base-pair reads. The authors' analysis ran thus. A later analysis tallied tens of millions of unique TCR beta chains across the 650 to 750 repertoires, and about 10 million of those chains were shared by two or more donors. Raw reads were error-corrected and collapsed into unique sequences by a nearest-neighbor algorithm in which closely related sequences were merged to remove PCR and sequencing errors. Alignment of CDR3 sequences to IMGT reference sequences was used to assign V, D and J gene segments. For a sequence to be retained, a match of at least six nucleotides was required to both a V gene segment and a J gene segment. Rearrangements were called productive when the CDR3 lacked stop codons and stayed in frame with V and J; all others were non-productive. Following IMGT convention, CDR3 was defined as the stretch from the second conserved V-encoded cysteine up to the conserved J-encoded phenylalanine. In an earlier analysis of more than 550 of the donors, sequences lacking an unambiguous match to a single V gene segment were excluded. An earlier analysis of approximately 590 of the donors classified V segments as functional when productive rearrangements were above 56.7% and as segregating when the standard deviation between donors was above 5%. A statistical classification framework was built to diagnose cytomegalovirus status from the catalog of TCR beta chain sequences. A later analysis assigned V and J genes by comparing TCR nucleotide sequences with IMGT/GENE-DB human TR gene sequences. In a later analysis, CDR3 sequences and most-parsimonious VDJ recombination scenarios were assigned using the TCRdist pipeline. A later analysis defined each TCR beta chain by its CDR3 amino acid sequence plus V-gene family, and excluded reads lacking a unique V-gene family. As a way to deal with suspected cross-contamination and a sequencing artifact, a later analysis dropped hundreds of nucleotide sequences that were highly shared and had low generation probability. For each public chain, a later analysis derived a clonal expansion index from normalized ranks of inferred template counts within each repertoire. In a later analysis, generation probabilities were computed using a VDJ recombination model fitted to out-of-frame rearrangements, and the results were checked against IGoR. Hypergeometric tests were used in a later analysis to score TCR-TCR, TCR-HLA and TCR-CMV co-occurrence, with a repertoire-size bias correction applied to the TCR pairs. False discovery rates were estimated in a later analysis by permuting HLA or CMV assignments 20 times. A later analysis grouped co-occurring TCRs with DBSCAN, adding TCRdist sequence similarity when clustering within HLA-allele-positive subsets. Co-occurrence clustering excluded repertoires with fewer than 30,000 or more than 120,000 public chains, plus five with anomalous nucleotide sharing. The table comes from immuneACCESS by way of TCRdb, which keeps in-frame sequences with V and J called. Part of the clones is missing from these tables; in studies checked, under half for an unresolved V gene and the rest for unknown reasons. The V and J calls and the clone size are those of that table, but D and trimming were determined from the DNA. A total of tens of thousands of clones appear in this sample, about three quarters of them only once. The ten largest clones represent roughly 5.1% of the sample.

The study at large found these results: Cytomegalovirus status was reported to be diagnosed by the classifier with high specificity and sensitivity in both the original and validation cohorts. According to a later genetic analysis, donors in an Asian-associated ancestry cluster had fewer N-insertions in productive TCRs than the approximately 670-donor mean. In a later analysis, most CMV-associated TCR beta chains were found to appear HLA-restricted, with HLA associations seemingly driven largely by CMV exposure. The presence/absence analyses assumed that sequencing depth was roughly uniform across donors, and that assumption may not be true. In an earlier analysis of some 640 of the donors, most TCR beta V segments were observed in productive rearrangements about 87% or about 30% of the time, broadly matching IMGT annotations. In vitro tests confirmed that a few of the cytomegalovirus-associated TCR beta chains recognize cytomegalovirus antigens. At a false discovery rate of 0.05, a later analysis linked under 20,000 TCR beta sequences to specific HLA alleles. The sequencing pipeline was judged likely to have produced a cluster of highly shared sequence variants as a technical artifact. Correlated functional status among segregating V segments might reflect linkage disequilibrium, but an unknown experimental factor could not be ruled out. V-gene and J-gene trimming of TCR beta chains was associated with a missense DCLRE1C variant in a later genetic analysis, and the association was replicated in an independent cohort. When HLA alleles, especially DR and DQ, strongly co-occurred, TCR associations were difficult to assign to individual alleles. In a later analysis, TCR association rates were found to vary across HLA loci, with the most associated TCRs seen for DRB1 alleles and the fewest for HLA-C alleles. This cohort had only TCR beta chains sequenced, and the lack of alpha or paired-chain data limited which features could be detected. The 87-base-pair reads could not distinguish some IMGT-functional V segments, including TRBV6-2 and TRBV6-3, so those segments were excluded. Because HLA typing was missing for some donors at each locus, association tests included only the typed subset. In a later analysis, HLA-associated TCR beta chains were found to be more clonally expanded and to have lower generation probabilities than equally common non-associated chains. A further reported finding was that TCR beta sequences accurately predicted the HLA-A and HLA-B alleles for most subjects in the first cohort. While some public TCRs were present in many individuals, most TCR sequences turned up only very rarely across donors. According to a later analysis, parvovirus B19, influenza, CMV and Epstein-Barr virus appeared linked to several top co-occurrence clusters. It was suggested by the authors that the approach could potentially be generalized to other disease states and immunological phenotypes. The study listed 150 to 200 TCR beta chains as associated with cytomegalovirus. The only immune exposure information available for the cohort was CMV serostatus. About 17 rarely observed V segments, including chromosome 9 orphons, were excluded from the earlier analysis of several hundred of the donors because counts were too low.

In total, approximately 610 healthy bone marrow donors made up the cohort. At the time of sampling, all cohort members were nominally healthy, though unrecorded immune exposures were likely present. The donor tested CMV seropositive, placing the donor among the approximately 290 seropositive members of the cohort. Every donor gave a peripheral blood sample, and the peripheral blood mononuclear cells from that sample were used for TCR beta sequencing. Genomic DNA was extracted from the blood cell samples with the Qiagen DNeasy Blood Extraction Kit. This sequence uses TRBV9 and TRBJ2-2, and the D gene may be TRBD2, 6 bases matching. Material: PBMCs. The receptor's source is a male donor in good health and CMV-seropositive. The CDR3 amino acid sequence is: CASSGHGGSTGELFF. In nucleotides, the sequence is TGTGCCAGCAGCGGGCATGGAGGGAGCACCGGGGAGCTGTTTTTT. Reference TRBV9 and TRBJ2-2 proteins supply the regions before and after the CDR3; the full variable domain is: DSGVTQTPKHLITATGQRVTLRCSPRSGDLSVYWYQQSLDQGLQFLIQYYNGEERAKGNILERFSAQQFPDLHSELNLSSLELGDSALYFCASSGHGGSTGELFFGEGSRLTVL.